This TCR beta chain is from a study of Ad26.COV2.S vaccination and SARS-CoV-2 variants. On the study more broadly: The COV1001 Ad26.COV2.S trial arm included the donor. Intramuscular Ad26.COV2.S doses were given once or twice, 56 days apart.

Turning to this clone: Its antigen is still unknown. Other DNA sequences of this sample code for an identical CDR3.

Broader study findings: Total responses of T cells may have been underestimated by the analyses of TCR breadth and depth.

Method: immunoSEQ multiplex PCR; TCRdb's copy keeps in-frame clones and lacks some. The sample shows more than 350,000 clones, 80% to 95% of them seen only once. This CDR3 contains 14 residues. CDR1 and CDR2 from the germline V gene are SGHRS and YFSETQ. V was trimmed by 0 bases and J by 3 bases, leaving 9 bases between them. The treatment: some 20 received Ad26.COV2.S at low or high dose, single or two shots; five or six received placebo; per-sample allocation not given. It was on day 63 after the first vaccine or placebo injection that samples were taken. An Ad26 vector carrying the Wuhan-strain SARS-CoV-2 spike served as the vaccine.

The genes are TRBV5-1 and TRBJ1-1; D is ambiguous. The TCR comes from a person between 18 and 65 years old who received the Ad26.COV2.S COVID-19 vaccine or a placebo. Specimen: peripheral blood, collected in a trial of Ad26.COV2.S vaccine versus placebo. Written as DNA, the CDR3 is TGCGCCAGCAGCTTGGGGAACGGGGACACTGAAGCTTTCTTT. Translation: CASSLGNGDTEAFF.